A selection of T cell receptor beta chains follows, all from one sample in a study of control samples from healthy donors and cancer patients. Only in-frame clones appear in the TCRdb table, and some are missing; sequencing was by immunoSEQ multiplex PCR. The profile shows 90,000 to 130,000 clones, around four fifths of them singletons. Input material: blood. These receptors originate from a man between 18 and 35 years old in good health. CDR3s include the opening cysteine and the closing phenylalanine or tryptophan.

J	V	CDR3
TRBJ2-3	TRBV11-2	CASSSSSLTDTQYF
TRBJ1-2	TRBV15	CATSRRDRWNYGYTF
TRBJ1-2	TRBV7-9	CASSLGALGGYTF
TRBJ1-6	TRBV4-3	CASSQDTQVSPLHF
TRBJ2-7	TRBV18	CASSPPRTGRPLSYEQYF
TRBJ2-3	TRBV15	CATSPDRGRADTQYF
TRBJ1-4	TRBV5-1	CASSLRTGGNEKLFF
TRBJ1-5	TRBV18	CASSREDRRQPQHF
TRBJ1-2	TRBV29-1	CSGINPSNGYTF
TRBJ1-2	TRBV5-5	CASSLEYRDYGYTF
TRBJ1-1	TRBV28	CASSLDSGEAFF
TRBJ1-1	TRBV7-9	CASSSGEGSLVTEAFF
TRBJ2-2	TRBV6-2/TRBV6-3	CASSSGGRLFF
TRBJ1-2	TRBV9	CASSVSWRDYGYTF
TRBJ1-1	TRBV7-3	CAVWGVGTEAFF
TRBJ2-1	TRBV18	CASSPPGTSSFNEQFF